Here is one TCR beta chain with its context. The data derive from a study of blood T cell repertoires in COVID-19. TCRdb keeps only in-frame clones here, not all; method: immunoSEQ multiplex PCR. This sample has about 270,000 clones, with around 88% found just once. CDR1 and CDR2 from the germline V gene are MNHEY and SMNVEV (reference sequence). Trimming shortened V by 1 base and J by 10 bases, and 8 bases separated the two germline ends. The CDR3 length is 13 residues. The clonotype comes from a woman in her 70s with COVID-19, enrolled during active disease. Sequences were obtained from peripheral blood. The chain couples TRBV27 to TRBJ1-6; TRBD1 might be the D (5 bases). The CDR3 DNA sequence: TGTGCCAGCAGTTTATTTCAGGGCTCACCCCTCCACTTT. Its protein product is CASSLFQGSPLHF.